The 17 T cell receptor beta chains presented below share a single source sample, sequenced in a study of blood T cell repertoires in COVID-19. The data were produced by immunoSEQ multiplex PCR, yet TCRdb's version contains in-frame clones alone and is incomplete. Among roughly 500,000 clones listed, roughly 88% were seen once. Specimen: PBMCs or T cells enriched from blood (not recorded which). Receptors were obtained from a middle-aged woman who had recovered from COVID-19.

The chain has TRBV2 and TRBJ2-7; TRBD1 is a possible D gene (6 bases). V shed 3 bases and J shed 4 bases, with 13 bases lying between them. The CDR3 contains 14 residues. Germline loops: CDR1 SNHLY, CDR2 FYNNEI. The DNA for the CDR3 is TGTGCCAGCAGTGAGGACCGGACAGCTTACGAGCAGTACTTC. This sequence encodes CASSEDRTAYEQYF.

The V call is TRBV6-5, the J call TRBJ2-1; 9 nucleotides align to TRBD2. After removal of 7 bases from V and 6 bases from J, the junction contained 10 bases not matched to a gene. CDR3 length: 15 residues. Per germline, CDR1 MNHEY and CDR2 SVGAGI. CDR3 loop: CASNGLAGTINEQFF. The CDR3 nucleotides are TGTGCCAGCAACGGGCTAGCGGGAACGATCAATGAGCAGTTCTTC.

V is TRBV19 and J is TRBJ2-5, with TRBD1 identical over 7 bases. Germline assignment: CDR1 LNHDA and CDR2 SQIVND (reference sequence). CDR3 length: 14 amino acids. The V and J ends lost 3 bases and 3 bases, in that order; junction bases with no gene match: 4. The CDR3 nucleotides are TGTGCCAGTAGTATTCTTGACAGGGAAGAGACCCAGTACTTC. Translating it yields CASSILDREETQYF. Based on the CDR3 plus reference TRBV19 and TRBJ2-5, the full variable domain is DGGITQSPKYLFRKEGQNVTLSCEQNLNHDAMYWYRQDPGQGLRLIYYSQIVNDFQKGDIAEGYSVSREKKESFPLTVTSAQKNPTAFYLCASSILDREETQYFGPGTRLLVL.

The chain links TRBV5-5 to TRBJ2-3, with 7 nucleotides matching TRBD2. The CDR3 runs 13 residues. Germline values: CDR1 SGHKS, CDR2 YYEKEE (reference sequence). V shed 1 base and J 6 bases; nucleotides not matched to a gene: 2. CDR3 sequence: CASSLLGGDTQYF. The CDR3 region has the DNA TGTGCCAGCAGCTTGTTGGGAGGGGATACGCAGTATTTT.

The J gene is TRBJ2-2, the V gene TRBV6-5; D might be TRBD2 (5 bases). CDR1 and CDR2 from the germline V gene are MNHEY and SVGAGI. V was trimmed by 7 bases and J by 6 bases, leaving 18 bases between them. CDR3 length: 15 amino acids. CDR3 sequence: CASKQRNGVAGELFF. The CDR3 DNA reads TGTGCCAGCAAGCAACGGAACGGGGTCGCCGGGGAGCTGTTTTTT.

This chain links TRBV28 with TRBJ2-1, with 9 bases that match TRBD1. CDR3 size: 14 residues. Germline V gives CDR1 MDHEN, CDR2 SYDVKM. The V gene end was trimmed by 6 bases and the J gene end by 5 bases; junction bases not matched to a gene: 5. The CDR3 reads CASRGTGSHNEQFF. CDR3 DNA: TGTGCCAGCAGAGGGACAGGGTCGCACAATGAGCAGTTCTTC.

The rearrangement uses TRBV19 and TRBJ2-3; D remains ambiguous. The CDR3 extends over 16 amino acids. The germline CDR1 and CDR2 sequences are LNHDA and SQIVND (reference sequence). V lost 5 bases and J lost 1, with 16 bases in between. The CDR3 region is CASSPPVGRRTDTQYF. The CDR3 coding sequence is TGTGCCAGTAGTCCTCCGGTAGGCAGGCGCACAGATACGCAGTATTTT.

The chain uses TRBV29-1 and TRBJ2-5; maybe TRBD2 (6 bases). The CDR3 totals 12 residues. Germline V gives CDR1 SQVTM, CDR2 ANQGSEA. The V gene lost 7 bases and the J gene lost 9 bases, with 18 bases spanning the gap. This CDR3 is CSAAAGGMPQYF. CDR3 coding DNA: TGCAGCGCCGCTGCGGGCGGGATGCCCCAGTACTTC.

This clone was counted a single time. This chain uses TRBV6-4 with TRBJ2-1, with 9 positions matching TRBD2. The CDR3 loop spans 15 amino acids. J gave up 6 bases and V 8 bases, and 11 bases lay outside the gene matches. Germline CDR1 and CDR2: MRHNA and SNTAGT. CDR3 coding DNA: TGTGCCAGCGGCGCGGGAGGGCGCGACGTCAATGAGCAGTTCTTC. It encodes CASGAGGRDVNEQFF.

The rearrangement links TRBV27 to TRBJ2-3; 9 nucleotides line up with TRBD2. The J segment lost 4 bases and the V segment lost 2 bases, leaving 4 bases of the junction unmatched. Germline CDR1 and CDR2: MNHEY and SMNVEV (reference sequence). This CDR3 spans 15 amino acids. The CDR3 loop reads CASSLVSGSADTQYF. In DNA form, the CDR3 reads TGTGCCAGCAGTTTAGTTAGCGGGAGTGCAGATACGCAGTATTTT.

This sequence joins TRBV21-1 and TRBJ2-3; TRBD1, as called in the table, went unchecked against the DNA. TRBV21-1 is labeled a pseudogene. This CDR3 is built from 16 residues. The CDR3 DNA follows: TGTGCCAGCAGCAAGCTTACAGGGGGGATTGCAGATACGCAGTATTTT. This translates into CASSKLTGGIADTQYF.

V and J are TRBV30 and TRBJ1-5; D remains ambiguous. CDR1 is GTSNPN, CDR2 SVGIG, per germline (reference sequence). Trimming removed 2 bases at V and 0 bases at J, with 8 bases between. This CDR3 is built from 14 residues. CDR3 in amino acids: CAWSQSPSNQPQHF. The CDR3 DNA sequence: TGTGCCTGGAGTCAAAGCCCTAGCAATCAGCCCCAGCATTTT.

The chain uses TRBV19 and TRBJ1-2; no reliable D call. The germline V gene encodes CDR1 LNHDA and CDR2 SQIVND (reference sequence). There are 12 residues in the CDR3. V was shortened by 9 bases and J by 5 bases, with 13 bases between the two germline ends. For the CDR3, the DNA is TGTGCCAGCTACTGGACTGTTTATGGCTACACCTTC. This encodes CASYWTVYGYTF.

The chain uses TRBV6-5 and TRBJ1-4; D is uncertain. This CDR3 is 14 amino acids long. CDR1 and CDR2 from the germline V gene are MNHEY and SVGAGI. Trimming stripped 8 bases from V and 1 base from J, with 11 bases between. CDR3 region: CASGRPGTNEKLFF. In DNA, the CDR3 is TGTGCCAGCGGGCGCCCAGGAACTAATGAAAAACTGTTTTTT.

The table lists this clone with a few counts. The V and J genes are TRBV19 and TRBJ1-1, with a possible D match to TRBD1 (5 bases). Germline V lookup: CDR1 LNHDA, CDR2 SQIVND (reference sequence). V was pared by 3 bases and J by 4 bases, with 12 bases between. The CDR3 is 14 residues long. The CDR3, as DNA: TGTGCCAGTAGTATCTGGTCCAGGGCCACTGAAGCTTTCTTT. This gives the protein CASSIWSRATEAFF.

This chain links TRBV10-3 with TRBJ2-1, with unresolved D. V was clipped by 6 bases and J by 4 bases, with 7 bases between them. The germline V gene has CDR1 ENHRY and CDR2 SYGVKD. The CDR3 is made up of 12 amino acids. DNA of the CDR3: TGTGCCATCAGCCCAGTTTACAATGAGCAGTTCTTC. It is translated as CAISPVYNEQFF.

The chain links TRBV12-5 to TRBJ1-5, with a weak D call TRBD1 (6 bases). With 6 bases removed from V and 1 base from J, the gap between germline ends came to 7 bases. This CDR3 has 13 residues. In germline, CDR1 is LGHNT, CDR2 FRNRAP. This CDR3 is CASGTGSNQPQHF. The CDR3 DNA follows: TGTGCTAGTGGGACAGGCAGCAATCAGCCCCAGCATTTT.